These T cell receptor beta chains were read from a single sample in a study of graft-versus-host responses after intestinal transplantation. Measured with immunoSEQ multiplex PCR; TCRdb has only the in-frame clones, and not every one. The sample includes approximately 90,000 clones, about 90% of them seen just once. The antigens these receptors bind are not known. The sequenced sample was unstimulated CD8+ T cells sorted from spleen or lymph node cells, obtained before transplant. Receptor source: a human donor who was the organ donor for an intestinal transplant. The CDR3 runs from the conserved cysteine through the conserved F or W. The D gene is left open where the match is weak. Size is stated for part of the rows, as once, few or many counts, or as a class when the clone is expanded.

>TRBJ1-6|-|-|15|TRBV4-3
CASNLGTGEISPLHF
TGCGCCAGCAACCTAGGGACGGGAGAGATTTCACCCCTCCACTTT
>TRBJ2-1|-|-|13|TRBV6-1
CASRGGWGLTDLF
TGTGCCAGCAGGGGCGGTTGGGGACTGACGGACCTCTTC
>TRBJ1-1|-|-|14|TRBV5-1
CASSLAGGRVEAFF
TGCGCCAGCAGCTTGGCGGGGGGGCGGGTTGAAGCTTTCTTT
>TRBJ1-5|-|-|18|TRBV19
CASSTDSVSGYSNQPQHF
TGTGCCAGTAGTACGGACAGCGTCAGCGGTTATAGCAATCAGCCCCAGCATTTT
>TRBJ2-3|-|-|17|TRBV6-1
CASSEARGLWEPDTQYF
TGTGCCAGCAGTGAAGCCCGAGGGTTGTGGGAACCAGATACGCAGTATTTT
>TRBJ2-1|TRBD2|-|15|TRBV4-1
CASSLSGGLNNEQFF
TGCGCCAGCAGCCTTAGCGGGGGGTTAAACAATGAGCAGTTCTTC
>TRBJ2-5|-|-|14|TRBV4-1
CASSQDDLEETQYF
TGCGCCAGCAGCCAAGATGACCTAGAGGAGACCCAGTACTTC
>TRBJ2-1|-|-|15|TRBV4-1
CASSQGRTAYNEQFF
TGCGCCAGCAGCCAGGGACGGACAGCCTACAATGAGCAGTTCTTC
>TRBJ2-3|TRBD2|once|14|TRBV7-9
CASSSTSVGDTQYF
TGTGCCAGCAGTTCGACTAGCGTTGGAGATACGCAGTATTTT
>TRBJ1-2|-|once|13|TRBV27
CASSLGQFNGYTF
TGTGCCAGCAGTTTAGGGCAGTTTAATGGCTACACCTTC
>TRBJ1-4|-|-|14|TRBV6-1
CASSEGLANEKLFF
TGTGCCAGCAGTGAGGGCCTGGCTAATGAAAAACTGTTTTTT
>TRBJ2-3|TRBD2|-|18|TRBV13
CASSLGRLAGYSTDTQYF
TGTGCCAGCAGCTTAGGCCGACTAGCGGGGTATAGCACAGATACGCAGTATTTT
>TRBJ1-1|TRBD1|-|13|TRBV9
CASRDLRGSEAFF
TGTGCCAGCCGTGACCTCAGGGGGTCTGAAGCTTTCTTT
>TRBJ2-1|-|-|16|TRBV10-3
CAIRSLRGGFSNEQFF
TGTGCCATCAGAAGTTTAAGGGGGGGCTTCAGCAATGAGCAGTTCTTC
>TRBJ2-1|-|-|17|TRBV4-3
CASSQDSGGYMGNEQFF
TGCGCCAGCAGCCAAGATTCAGGGGGGTATATGGGAAATGAGCAGTTCTTC
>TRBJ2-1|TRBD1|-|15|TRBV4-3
CASSQTTGGRNEQFF
TGCGCCAGCAGCCAAACCACAGGGGGCAGGAATGAGCAGTTCTTC
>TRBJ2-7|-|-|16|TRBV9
CASSGGGPSSSYEQYF
TGTGCCAGCAGCGGGGGGGGGCCCTCAAGCTCCTACGAGCAGTACTTC
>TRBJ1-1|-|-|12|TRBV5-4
CASSLGGPEAFF
TGTGCCAGCAGCTTGGGGGGGCCTGAAGCTTTCTTT
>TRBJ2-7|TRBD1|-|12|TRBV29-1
CSIGTGPYEQYF
TGCAGCATTGGGACAGGGCCCTACGAGCAGTACTTC
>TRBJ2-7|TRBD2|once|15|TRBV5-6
CASRWLERGDHEQYF
TGTGCCAGCAGGTGGCTGGAGCGGGGGGACCACGAGCAGTACTTC
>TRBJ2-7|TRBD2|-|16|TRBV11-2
CASSLGLGTSGVEQYF
TGTGCCAGCAGCTTAGGGCTGGGTACTAGCGGGGTCGAGCAGTACTTC
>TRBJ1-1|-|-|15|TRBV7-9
CASSWTSGGSTEAFF
TGTGCCAGCAGCTGGACTAGTGGAGGAAGCACTGAAGCTTTCTTT
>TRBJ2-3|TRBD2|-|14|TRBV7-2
CASSTSGGTDTQYF
TGTGCCAGCAGTACTAGCGGGGGCACAGATACGCAGTATTTT
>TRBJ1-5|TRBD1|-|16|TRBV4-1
CASSQVPDRPNQPQHF
TGCGCCAGCAGCCAGGTACCGGACAGGCCCAATCAGCCCCAACATTTT
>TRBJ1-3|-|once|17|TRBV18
CASSPEESDVAGNTIYF
TGTGCCAGCTCACCGGAGGAATCAGATGTGGCTGGAAACACCATATATTTT
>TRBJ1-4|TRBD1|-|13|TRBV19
CASRGQASEKLFF
TGTGCCAGTAGGGGACAGGCAAGTGAAAAACTGTTTTTT
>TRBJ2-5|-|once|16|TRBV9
CASSAHPDRRQETQYF
TGTGCCAGCAGCGCCCACCCAGACAGACGTCAAGAGACCCAGTACTTC
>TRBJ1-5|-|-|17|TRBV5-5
CASSLGADRISNQPQHF
TGTGCCAGCAGCTTGGGTGCGGACAGAATTAGCAATCAGCCCCAGCATTTT
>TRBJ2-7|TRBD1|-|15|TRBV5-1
CASSLGQGAVYEQYF
TGCGCCAGCAGCTTGGGGCAGGGGGCTGTCTACGAGCAGTACTTC
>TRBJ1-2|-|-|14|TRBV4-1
CASSQDVGGYGYTF
TGCGCCAGCAGCCAAGATGTGGGAGGCTATGGCTACACCTTC
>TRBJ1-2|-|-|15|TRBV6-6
CASKWIEGANYGYTF
TGTGCCAGCAAATGGATCGAGGGAGCTAACTATGGCTACACCTTC
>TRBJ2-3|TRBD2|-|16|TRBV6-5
CASSSLAGGRGDTQYF
TGTGCCAGCAGTTCATTAGCGGGGGGTCGTGGAGATACGCAGTATTTT
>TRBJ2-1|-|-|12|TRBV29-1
CSAPSGNHEQFF
TGCAGCGCGCCATCGGGGAACCATGAGCAGTTCTTC